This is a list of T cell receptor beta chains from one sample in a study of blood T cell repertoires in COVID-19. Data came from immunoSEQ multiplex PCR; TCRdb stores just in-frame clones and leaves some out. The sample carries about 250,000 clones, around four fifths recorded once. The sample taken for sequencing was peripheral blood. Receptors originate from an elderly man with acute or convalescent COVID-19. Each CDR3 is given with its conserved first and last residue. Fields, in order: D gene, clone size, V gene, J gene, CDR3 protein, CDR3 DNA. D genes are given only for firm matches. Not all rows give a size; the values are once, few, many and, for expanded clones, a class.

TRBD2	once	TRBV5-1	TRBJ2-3	CASSLAPSGNTDTQYF	TGCGCCAGCAGCTTGGCCCCTAGCGGAAACACAGATACGCAGTATTTT
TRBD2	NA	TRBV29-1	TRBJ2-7	CSARLAGVHEQYF	TGCAGCGCCAGACTAGCGGGGGTTCACGAGCAGTACTTC
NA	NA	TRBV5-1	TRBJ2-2	CASSSGQRTGELFF	TGCGCCAGCAGCTCCGGACAGAGAACCGGGGAGCTGTTTTTT
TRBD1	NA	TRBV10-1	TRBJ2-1	CASSADRVGNEQFF	TGCGCCAGCAGTGCGGACAGGGTGGGCAATGAGCAGTTCTTC
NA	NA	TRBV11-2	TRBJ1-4	CASSRQQGKGNEKLFF	TGTGCCAGCAGCCGCCAGCAGGGGAAGGGTAATGAAAAACTGTTTTTT
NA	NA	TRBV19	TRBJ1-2	CASDSSYHRAGYTF	TGTGCCAGTGATTCATCATACCACAGGGCTGGCTACACCTTC
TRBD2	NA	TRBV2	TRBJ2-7	CASRRLAYEQYF	TGTGCCAGCAGGCGACTAGCTTACGAGCAGTACTTC
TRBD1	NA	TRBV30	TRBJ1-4	CAWRRQGSDEKLFF	TGTGCCTGGAGAAGACAGGGTTCTGATGAAAAACTGTTTTTT
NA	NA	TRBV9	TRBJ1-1	CASSPDRPGRTEAFF	TGTGCCAGCAGCCCAGACAGGCCAGGGCGAACTGAAGCTTTCTTT
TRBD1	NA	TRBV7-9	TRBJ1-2	CASSKTGGAYRDANYGYTF	TGTGCCAGCAGCAAAACAGGGGGCGCTTATCGTGACGCTAACTATGGCTACACCTTC
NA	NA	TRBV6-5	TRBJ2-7	CASSYSLDTPYEQYF	TGTGCCAGCAGTTACTCGCTGGACACCCCCTACGAGCAGTACTTC
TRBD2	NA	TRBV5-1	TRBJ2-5	CASSPGLAVGGTQYF	TGCGCCAGCAGTCCGGGACTAGCGGTTGGGGGGACCCAGTACTTC
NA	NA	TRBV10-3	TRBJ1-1	CAIRAGTTEAFF	TGTGCCATCAGGGCGGGTACCACTGAAGCTTTCTTT
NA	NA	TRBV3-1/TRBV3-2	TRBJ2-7	CASSQDLFPAGSEQYF	TGTGCCAGCAGCCAAGATCTGTTCCCGGCAGGGTCGGAGCAGTACTTC
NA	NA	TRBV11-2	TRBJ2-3	CASSLLGPSGDTQYF	TGTGCCAGCAGCCTACTGGGGCCCTCCGGAGATACGCAGTATTTT
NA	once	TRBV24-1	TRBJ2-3	CATSVGKRGTDTQYF	TGTGCCACCAGTGTCGGAAAGAGGGGCACAGATACGCAGTATTTT
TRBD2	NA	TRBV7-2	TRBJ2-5	CASSVTGLAGSRDF	TGTGCCAGCAGCGTAACGGGACTAGCGGGTTCGAGGGACTTC
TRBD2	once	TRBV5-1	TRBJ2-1	CASSITSGVSYNEQFF	TGCGCCAGCAGCATTACTAGCGGGGTCTCCTACAATGAGCAGTTCTTC
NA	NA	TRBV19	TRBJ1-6	CASNPDRTTNSPLHF	TGTGCCAGTAACCCAGACAGGACAACCAATTCACCCCTCCACTTT
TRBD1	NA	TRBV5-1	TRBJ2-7	CASSLGAGDRSSYEQYF	TGCGCCAGCAGCTTGGGCGCCGGGGACAGGAGCTCCTACGAGCAGTACTTC